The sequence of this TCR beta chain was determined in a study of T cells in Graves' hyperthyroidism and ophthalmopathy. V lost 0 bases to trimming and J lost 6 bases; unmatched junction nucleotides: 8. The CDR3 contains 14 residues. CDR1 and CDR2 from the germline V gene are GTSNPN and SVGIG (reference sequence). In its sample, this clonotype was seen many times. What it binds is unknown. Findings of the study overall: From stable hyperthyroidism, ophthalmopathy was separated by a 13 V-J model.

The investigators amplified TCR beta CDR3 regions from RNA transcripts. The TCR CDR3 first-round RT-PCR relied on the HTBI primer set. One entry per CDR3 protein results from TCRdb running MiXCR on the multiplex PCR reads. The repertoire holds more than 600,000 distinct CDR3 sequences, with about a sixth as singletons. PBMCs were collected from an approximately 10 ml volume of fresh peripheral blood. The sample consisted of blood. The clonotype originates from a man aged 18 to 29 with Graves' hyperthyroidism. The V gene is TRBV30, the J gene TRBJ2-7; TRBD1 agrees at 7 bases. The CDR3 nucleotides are TGTGCCTGGAGTGTACAGGGGCGATACGCCGAGCAGTACTTC. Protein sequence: CAWSVQGRYAEQYF.